One and the same sample provided the 16 T cell receptor beta chains below, sequenced in a study of blood T cells in healthy people across ages. Sample-barcoded 5' priming and a J-beta primer mix drove a second PCR of 7 to 11 cycles. TCRdb called the 5' RACE reads again in MiXCR, with one record for every CDR3 protein. Among about 1,500,000 distinct CDR3 sequences listed, about 28% were seen once. The sequencing input was blood. The receptors derive from a young woman in good health.

This clonotype has at least ten counts. The chain has TRBV27 and TRBJ2-7; D unclear. CDR3 size: 12 residues. Germline V gene data show CDR1 as MNHEY and CDR2 as SMNVEV (reference sequence). Trimming removed 8 bases at V and 0 bases at J, with 8 bases between. CDR3 loop: CASFSSSYEQYF. The DNA for the CDR3 is TGTGCCAGCTTTTCGAGCTCCTACGAGCAGTACTTC.

This clonotype was detected ten times or more. The rearrangement links TRBV4-1 to TRBJ2-7; D is unresolved. Germline values: CDR1 MGHRA, CDR2 YSYEKL. V was trimmed by 0 bases and J by 1 base, leaving 10 bases between them. CDR3 length: 15 amino acids. For the CDR3, the DNA is TGCGCCAGCAGCCAAGATATCCCAGCGTCCTACGAGCAGTACTTC. Protein: CASSQDIPASYEQYF.

A remark on this clonotype: Compared with germline, one end of the junction differs, possibly owing to a read error. This chain connects TRBV12-3 or TRBV12-4 to TRBJ1-2; D is possibly TRBD1 (5 bases). The CDR3 extends over 13 amino acids. The CDR3, as DNA: TGTGCCAGCAGTTTGTCGGGGCCTTATGGCTGCACCTTC. This sequence encodes CASSLSGPYGCTF.

V and J are TRBV2 and TRBJ1-4; possibly TRBD1 for D (6 bases). The CDR3 has 11 residues. V was shortened by 7 bases and J by 8 bases, with 8 bases between the two germline ends. Germline-derived CDR1 and CDR2 are SNHLY and FYNNEI. The CDR3 coding sequence is TGTGCCAGCAACAGGGAGGAAAAACTGTTTTTT. It yields the protein CASNREEKLFF.

The gene calls are TRBV2 and TRBJ1-1; D gene uncertain. The CDR3 has 13 amino acids. The V gene lost 10 bases and the J gene lost 2 bases, with 14 bases spanning the gap. CDR1 is SNHLY and CDR2 is FYNNEI in the germline V gene. CDR3 coding DNA: TGTGCCACTAACCGGAGGCAAAACACTGAAGCTTTCTTT. Protein: CATNRRQNTEAFF.

This chain links TRBV28 with TRBJ1-2, with D possibly TRBD1 on 6 matching bases. This CDR3 has 14 amino acids. V gave up 8 bases and J gave up 5 bases, with 18 bases separating them. The germline CDR1 and CDR2 sequences are MDHEN and SYDVKM. The CDR3 coding sequence is TGTGCCAGCGGACAGAAGGGTCGTACTTATGGCTACACCTTC. Amino acid sequence: CASGQKGRTYGYTF.

This chain joins TRBV14 and TRBJ2-1; TRBD1 might be the D (5 bases). The germline V gene has CDR1 SGHDN and CDR2 FVKESK. The CDR3 covers 16 residues. V lost 4 bases to trimming and J lost 4 bases, with 17 bases between them. The CDR3: CASSRIGQGFYNEQFF. As DNA, the CDR3 is TGTGCCAGCAGCCGGATAGGCCAGGGCTTTTACAATGAGCAGTTCTTC.

This clonotype was seen ten or more times. The chain uses TRBV10-3 and TRBJ2-7, with D perhaps matching TRBD2 (5 bases). V was clipped by 2 bases and J by 5 bases, with 10 bases between them. The CDR3 has 13 amino acids. In germline, CDR1 is ENHRY, CDR2 SYGVKD. CDR3 protein: CAISEGLRDEQYF. As DNA, the CDR3 is TGTGCCATCAGTGAGGGGCTGAGGGACGAGCAGTACTTC.

The chain uses TRBV2 and TRBJ1-1; D ambiguous. Deletions cut 2 bases from V and 1 base from J, with 8 bases between. The V gene's germline CDR1 is SNHLY and CDR2 FYNNEI. CDR3 size: 14 residues. The CDR3 DNA reads TGTGCCAGCAGTGAAATAGAGAGGAACACTGAAGCTTTCTTT. Residues: CASSEIERNTEAFF.

Only a few counts were recorded for this clonotype. The chain couples TRBV20-1 to TRBJ2-3; the match to TRBD2 covers 8 bases. This CDR3 spans 13 amino acids. Trimming at V came to 0 bases and at J to 12 bases, leaving 8 bases not matched to a gene. Germline V CDR1 and CDR2: DFQATT, SNEGSKA (reference sequence). Written as DNA, the CDR3 is TGCAGTGCTAGAGAAAACCCCAGCGGGAGTCAGTATTTT. This gives the protein CSARENPSGSQYF.

This clonotype turned up a few times. The CDR3 region has the DNA TGTGCCAGCAGCATCGGGAGGCCGGGGGAGACCCAGTACTTC. This encodes CASSIGRPGETQYF. The V call is TRBV5-5, the J call TRBJ2-5; 7 positions match TRBD2. Germline V gene lookup returns CDR1 SGHKS and CDR2 YYEKEE (reference sequence). The J segment lost 5 bases and the V segment lost 4 bases, leaving 8 bases of the junction unmatched. CDR3 length equals 14 residues.

The table lists this clonotype with a few counts. The gene calls are TRBV12-3 or TRBV12-4 and TRBJ1-1; no definite D call. This CDR3 has 13 residues. Trimming took off 6 bases at V and 9 bases at J, with 17 bases between the two ends. The CDR3 is CASSVLSGRQAFF. The CDR3 coding sequence is TGTGCCAGCAGCGTTTTGTCTGGACGGCAAGCTTTCTTT.

This clonotype was seen only a few times. CDR3 residues: CSASAPGLGNEQYF. In DNA, the CDR3 is TGCAGTGCTAGCGCTCCGGGACTAGGAAACGAGCAGTACTTC. V and J are TRBV20-1 and TRBJ2-7, with TRBD2 identical over 8 bases. CDR1 and CDR2 (germline): DFQATT, SNEGSKA (reference sequence). The CDR3 runs to 14 residues. The V gene end was trimmed by 3 bases and the J gene end by 5 bases; junction bases not matched to a gene: 9.

This chain connects TRBV6-1 to TRBJ1-2; D may be TRBD1 (5 bases). V lost 4 bases and J lost 8, with 20 bases in between. CDR3 size: 15 residues. Germline CDR1 MNHNS, CDR2 SASEGT. CDR3 nucleotide sequence: TGTGCCAGCAGTGCCCAAGGGGACGGCGGAGGAGGCTACACCTTC. Translating it yields CASSAQGDGGGGYTF.

The rearrangement joins TRBV12-3 or TRBV12-4 to TRBJ2-5, with TRBD1 matching 7 bases. The CDR3 is made up of 16 amino acids. Trimming at V came to 6 bases and at J to 1 base, leaving 11 bases not matched to a gene. In nucleotides, the CDR3 is TGTGCCAGCAGCCCCGGGGACAGTACCTCCCAAGAGACCCAGTACTTC. It is translated as CASSPGDSTSQETQYF.

The chain links TRBV10-2 to TRBJ2-7, with 11 bases matching TRBD2. The V gene end was trimmed by 3 bases and the J gene end by 7 bases; junction bases not matched to a gene: 8. Germline loops: CDR1 WSHSY, CDR2 SAAADI. The CDR3 is 15 amino acids. The CDR3 sequence: CASSDVAGGPGEQYF. Written as DNA, the CDR3 is TGCGCCAGCAGTGACGTAGCGGGAGGGCCCGGTGAGCAGTACTTC.